This T cell receptor beta chain was recovered during a study of shared clonotypes between healthy human individuals. As for the study in general: Ranging from 18 to 49 in age, donors were a couple of women and a few men.

As processed by the authors: For the immunoSEQ data, sequences were junction-only without quality scores, so filtering differed. Produced via immunoSEQ multiplex PCR; TCRdb's table is partial and in-frame only. V and J calls plus clone size are reproduced from that table; the DNA served to infer D and trimming. The sample lists roughly 2,000,000 clones; about 95% were seen once. Trimming left V 0 bases short and J 2 bases short, with 9 bases between. Germline-derived CDR1 and CDR2 are LGHNA and YSLEER. CDR3 length equals 15 residues. Positive CCR7 selection of CD45RO-negative cells yielded the naive CD8 cells, and terminally differentiated effector memory CD45RA+ cells were excluded. The donor population consisted of healthy HIV-negative adults with no recent acute infections or vaccinations.

This chain connects TRBV4-3 to TRBJ2-3; tentative D call: TRBD2 (5 bases). Sample: naive CD8+ T cells sorted from blood. The source is a man between 18 and 29 years old in good health. CDR3 amino acids: CASSQDGLHTDTQYF. For the CDR3, the DNA is TGCGCCAGCAGCCAAGACGGACTTCACACAGATACGCAGTATTTT.